The T cell receptor (beta chain) under discussion was sequenced for a study of spatial heterogeneity in lung cancer. Study-wide points: The counts of expanded TCRs, ubiquitous and regional, tracked ubiquitous and regional nonsynonymous mutations, respectively. Expanded intratumoral alpha and beta TCR counts tracked tumor mutation counts.

CDR3 length: 15 residues. CDR1 SGHKS and CDR2 YYEKEE come from the germline V gene (reference sequence). Trimming took 0 bases from V and 4 from J; bases not matched to a gene: 5. Sample time point: sample taken at primary tumor resection. Donation came from approximately 69 patients with untreated early-stage non-small cell lung cancer. In each case, whole RNA from tumor, nontumor lung or frozen PBMC was sequenced unsorted. Concerning this clonotype itself: The antigen remains undetermined.

Every TCR cDNA molecule bore its own unique molecular identifier. TCRdb redid the calling of the 5' RACE reads with MiXCR, one entry per CDR3 protein. The sample yields some 97,000 distinct CDR3 sequences, about 4.6% seen once. This specimen was lung tumor tissue, taken at surgery. The clonotype originates from a male donor with early-stage non-small cell lung cancer. The chain employs TRBV5-5 and TRBJ1-2; 8 bases match TRBD1. The CDR3 nucleotides are TGTGCCAGCAGCTTGGAGAGACAGGGGTTCTATGGCTACACCTTC. Its protein is CASSLERQGFYGYTF.